The 26 T cell receptor beta chains below all came from one sample that was sequenced in a study of response to subunit inactivated influenza vaccine. TCRdb independently ran MiXCR on the RT-PCR reads; one entry per CDR3 protein. The sample holds more than 450,000 distinct CDR3 sequences, roughly 12% seen once. This sample comprised PBMCs from blood, obtained on the day of vaccination. Receptors originate from a man aged 50 to 60 who received an inactivated influenza vaccine.

The rearrangement uses TRBV20-1 and TRBJ1-4; D gene uncertain. The CDR3 extends over 14 amino acids. Per germline, CDR1 DFQATT and CDR2 SNEGSKA (reference sequence). V was trimmed by 0 bases and J by 6 bases, leaving 11 bases between them. The CDR3 protein is CSARDGDGYEKLFF. In DNA form, the CDR3 reads TGCAGTGCTAGAGACGGCGACGGTTATGAAAAACTGTTTTTT.

The chain recombines TRBV4-3 with TRBJ2-2; tentatively, D is TRBD2 (6 bases). V lost 0 bases to trimming and J lost 5 bases, with 13 bases between them. Germline lookup yields CDR1 LGHNA and CDR2 YSLEER. There are 16 residues in the CDR3. The CDR3 DNA sequence: TGCGCCAGCAGCCAAGAATCTGGGAGGTGGACCGGGGAGCTGTTTTTT. It translates to CASSQESGRWTGELFF.

The gene calls are TRBV6-1 and TRBJ2-3, with 10 bases that match TRBD2. Trimming removed 6 bases from V and 2 bases from J; junction bases left unmatched: 5. CDR3 length equals 15 residues. Germline V lookup: CDR1 MNHNS, CDR2 SASEGT. The CDR3 loop is CASSLAGENTDTQYF. The CDR3 bases are TGTGCCAGCAGCCTAGCGGGAGAGAACACAGATACGCAGTATTTT.

The genes are TRBV12-3 or TRBV12-4 and TRBJ2-7; the D gene is possibly TRBD1 (5 bases). V lost 3 bases and J 7 bases, leaving 10 bases between the germline ends. CDR3 length: 12 residues. CDR3 residues: CASSLGLPEQYF. The CDR3 DNA is TGTGCCAGCAGTTTGGGGCTTCCTGAGCAGTACTTC.

This clonotype has more than one count but fewer than ten. The chain uses TRBV6-2 or TRBV6-3 and TRBJ2-5; unclear D gene. V was pared by 0 bases and J by 6 bases, with 11 bases between. There are 14 residues in the CDR3. Germline values: CDR1 MNHEY, CDR2 SVGEGT. CDR3 amino acids: CASSYSTHRKTQYF. The CDR3 DNA is TGTGCCAGCAGTTACTCAACTCACAGAAAGACCCAGTACTTC.

The chain is built from TRBV6-2 or TRBV6-3 and TRBJ2-7; possibly TRBD1 for D (6 bases). The CDR3 spans 15 residues. V lost 0 bases to trimming and J lost 1 base, with 10 bases between them. CDR1 and CDR2 from the germline V gene are MNHEY and SVGEGT. The CDR3, as DNA: TGTGCCAGCAGTTACTCGACAGGAGGATCCTACGAGCAGTACTTC. Translation gives CASSYSTGGSYEQYF.

In its sample, this clonotype was seen a few times. This sequence joins TRBV5-6 and TRBJ2-7; D uncertain. This CDR3 spans 14 amino acids. Germline loops: CDR1 SGHDT, CDR2 YYEEEE. Trimming left V 1 base short and J 5 bases short, with 13 bases between. CDR3 DNA: TGTGCCAGCAGCTTGTGGTTTATTGGAGACGAGCAGTACTTC. Its protein product is CASSLWFIGDEQYF.

The table lists this clonotype with a few counts. This chain uses TRBV25-1 with TRBJ2-2; D is ambiguous. Germline CDR1 is MGHDK and CDR2 is SYGVNS. The CDR3 length is 15 residues. V lost 3 bases to trimming and J lost 1 base, with 9 bases between them. CDR3: CASSDNRRNTGELFF. The CDR3 DNA reads as TGTGCCAGCAGTGACAACAGAAGGAACACCGGGGAGCTGTTTTTT.

V is TRBV28 and J is TRBJ2-4; 7 nucleotides agree with TRBD2. Germline CDR1 reads MDHEN; CDR2 reads SYDVKM. Trimming removed 5 bases from V and 3 bases from J; junction bases left unmatched: 10. The CDR3 runs to 16 residues. DNA for the CDR3: TGTGCCAGCAGTCCCCAAACTAGCGTGGGCAAAAACATTCAGTACTTC. It encodes CASSPQTSVGKNIQYF.

This clonotype was seen repeatedly, ten times or more. The genes are TRBV12-3 or TRBV12-4 and TRBJ1-4; 10 bases align to TRBD1. The CDR3 is 16 residues long. Unmatched junction bases numbered 5, after V lost 3 bases and J lost 4 bases. CDR3: CASSLDRGSFNEKLFF. CDR3 coding DNA: TGTGCCAGCAGTTTGGACAGGGGGAGCTTTAATGAAAAACTGTTTTTT.

The chain carries TRBV5-1 and TRBJ2-7, with D uncertain. Germline V gene sequence: CDR1 SGHRS, CDR2 YFSETQ. The CDR3 length is 13 residues. With 5 bases removed from V and 7 bases from J, the gap between germline ends came to 16 bases. Written as DNA, the CDR3 is TGCGCCAGCAGTACTGTACCCGAGGAGGAGCAGTACTTC. Its translation: CASSTVPEEEQYF.

A few counts support this clonotype. V usage is TRBV20-1 and J usage is TRBJ2-3; D gene ambiguous. This CDR3 has 15 residues. The V end lost 5 bases, the J end lost 2 bases, and 17 bases lay between the germline ends. Germline V gene sequence: CDR1 DFQATT, CDR2 SNEGSKA (reference sequence). The CDR3: CSALGRAATTDTQYF. The CDR3 DNA sequence: TGCAGTGCTCTCGGTCGGGCAGCAACCACAGATACGCAGTATTTT.

This clonotype was observed a handful of times. This sequence joins TRBV6-5 and TRBJ2-3; D gene ambiguous. This CDR3 has 14 residues. Germline V gene sequence: CDR1 MNHEY, CDR2 SVGAGI. The V end lost 4 bases, the J end lost 6 bases, and 14 bases lay between the germline ends. CDR3 in DNA: TGTGCCAGCAGTTCGCCCGGGCCGAGGGATACGCAGTATTTT. Protein: CASSSPGPRDTQYF.

The chain couples TRBV3-1 to TRBJ1-4; D perhaps matches TRBD1 (6 bases). The V and J ends lost 1 base and 9 bases respectively, with 15 bases between them. The length of the CDR3 is 15 residues. The germline V gene has CDR1 LGHDT and CDR2 YNNKEL (reference sequence). CDR3 DNA sequence: TGTGCCAGCAGCCAAGGCGGGGCCAGGGGCCAAAAACTGTTTTTT. Residues: CASSQGGARGQKLFF.

The chain recombines TRBV5-1 with TRBJ1-1, with a tentative D call TRBD1 (5 bases). CDR1 is SGHRS and CDR2 is YFSETQ in the germline V gene. There are 16 residues in the CDR3. Trimming removed 0 bases from V and 1 base from J, with 13 bases in between. The CDR3 sequence is CASSLEDLGPNTEAFF. The CDR3 nucleotides are TGCGCCAGCAGCTTGGAGGATTTGGGACCGAACACTGAAGCTTTCTTT. The full variable domain, rest sourced from reference TRBV5-1 and TRBJ1-1, is KAGVTQTPRYLIKTRGQQVTLSCSPISGHRSVSWYQQTPGQGLQFLFEYFSETQRNKGNFPGRFSGRQFSNSRSEMNVSTLELGDSALYLCASSLEDLGPNTEAFFGQGTRLTVV.

This clonotype was counted a few times. The J gene is TRBJ2-1, the V gene TRBV7-8; no definite D call. The CDR3 length is 18 residues. Trimming took 0 bases from V and 3 from J, leaving 18 bases between them. Germline V lookup: CDR1 SGHVS, CDR2 FQNEAQ. The CDR3 reads CASSLAQVLGVYYNEQFF. Here the CDR3 DNA reads TGTGCCAGCAGCTTAGCGCAAGTCTTGGGTGTATACTACAATGAGCAGTTCTTC.

This chain joins TRBV20-1 and TRBJ2-3, with 12 bases identical to TRBD2. Trimming took 2 bases from V and 0 from J; bases not matched to a gene: 6. CDR3 length equals 17 residues. CDR1 and CDR2 (germline): DFQATT, SNEGSKA (reference sequence). CDR3 sequence reads: CSARLAGGRRSTDTQYF. The CDR3 region has the DNA TGCAGTGCTAGACTAGCGGGAGGGAGAAGGAGCACAGATACGCAGTATTTT.

The chain has TRBV10-3 and TRBJ2-1, with TRBD2 identical over 14 bases. The CDR3 extends over 14 amino acids. CDR1 and CDR2 from the germline V gene are ENHRY and SYGVKD. V was pared by 8 bases and J by 5 bases, with 2 bases of the junction left unmatched. Here the CDR3 reads CAIGLAGGDNEQFF. For the CDR3, the DNA is TGTGCCATCGGACTAGCGGGAGGTGACAATGAGCAGTTCTTC.

This clonotype occurred a few times. The V call is TRBV3-1, the J call TRBJ2-1, with 10 bases matching TRBD2. From germline, CDR1 is LGHDT and CDR2 YNNKEL (reference sequence). Trimming at V came to 0 bases and at J to 3 bases, leaving 5 bases not matched to a gene. The CDR3 has 17 residues. CDR3: CASSQEGVAGGYNEQFF. The CDR3 bases are TGTGCCAGCAGCCAAGAAGGAGTAGCGGGAGGCTACAATGAGCAGTTCTTC.

The V and J genes are TRBV20-1 and TRBJ2-7, with 10 bases identical to TRBD2. The CDR3 covers 13 residues. Germline assignment: CDR1 DFQATT and CDR2 SNEGSKA (reference sequence). V lost 6 bases and J lost 10; bases outside the gene matches: 12. The CDR3 loop is CSAVHASGGPQYF. The CDR3 DNA reads TGCAGTGCAGTCCACGCTAGCGGGGGACCACAGTACTTC.

The chain uses TRBV29-1 and TRBJ2-5; D might be TRBD1 or TRBD2, each matching 6 bases. The CDR3 length is 13 residues. Germline CDR1 is SQVTM and CDR2 is ANQGSEA. Deletions cut 2 bases from V and 5 bases from J, with 12 bases between. The CDR3 region has the DNA TGCAGCGTTGAACGGGGGCCCGGGGAGACCCAGTACTTC. Translation: CSVERGPGETQYF.

The chain is built from TRBV15 and TRBJ2-1; TRBD2 matches 9 bases. V was clipped by 4 bases and J by 5 bases; unmatched bases: 6. The germline V gene encodes CDR1 LNHNV and CDR2 YYDKDF (reference sequence). This CDR3 region has 15 residues. In nucleotides, the CDR3 is TGTGCCACCAGCACAGGCGGGAGGGCCCACAATGAGCAGTTCTTC. This gives the protein CATSTGGRAHNEQFF.

This chain links TRBV5-1 with TRBJ1-4; a weak D match, TRBD1 (6 bases). Trimming removed 2 bases from V and 6 bases from J, with 14 bases in between. The length of the CDR3 is 15 residues. From germline, CDR1 is SGHRS and CDR2 YFSETQ. The CDR3 DNA is TGCGCCAGCAGCTTTCGGCCAGGGGAGGATGAAAAACTGTTTTTT. It encodes CASSFRPGEDEKLFF.

V and J are TRBV2 and TRBJ2-7, with D perhaps TRBD1 (7 bases). This CDR3 has 14 residues. CDR1 SNHLY and CDR2 FYNNEI come from the germline V gene. V was cut by 6 bases and J by 2 bases, with 14 bases left in between. The CDR3 DNA is TGTGCCAGCAGGAAGGAGGGGGCGACCTACGAGCAGTACTTC. It is translated as CASRKEGATYEQYF.

This clonotype was found a few times. CDR3 sequence (DNA): TGCGCCAGCAGCCAAACCTTGACAGGGGAGAGGGCTGGCTACACCTTC. Its translation: CASSQTLTGERAGYTF. The chain recombines TRBV4-1 with TRBJ1-2; 8 nucleotides agree with TRBD1. CDR3 size: 16 residues. Unmatched junction bases numbered 12, after V lost 2 bases and J lost 7 bases. Per germline, CDR1 MGHRA and CDR2 YSYEKL.

This clonotype was detected many times. V is TRBV5-1 and J is TRBJ1-1; 7 nucleotides match TRBD1. The ends lost 4 bases at V and 3 bases at J; junction bases unmatched: 9. The CDR3 has 15 residues. The germline V gene encodes CDR1 SGHRS and CDR2 YFSETQ. The CDR3 coding sequence is TGCGCCAGCAGCCCGACGGAGGGGGCGCACACTGAAGCTTTCTTT. Its protein product is CASSPTEGAHTEAFF.